Listed below are T cell receptor beta chains from one sample, sequenced in a study of T-cell reconstitution after alpha-beta-depleted transplantation in children. TCRdb re-analysed the PCR reads in MiXCR, keeping a single row per CDR3 protein. The sample gives 200,000 to 250,000 distinct CDR3 sequences, around 7.5% of which show up once; 6.3% is in the top ten. Sample: PBMCs, mostly from graft donor cells, taken 180 days after TCRalphabeta/CD19-depleted stem cell transplant. These receptors were collected from a male patient between 10 and 17 years old who had a stem cell transplant for acute lymphoblastic leukemia, so the T cells may come from the graft donor. CDR3s include the opening cysteine and the closing phenylalanine or tryptophan. Fields, in order: D gene, CDR3 length, clone size, J gene, V gene, CDR3 protein, CDR3 DNA. A D gene is named only where the DNA matches it firmly. The size field is filled for only some rows; it gives once, few, many or a size class.

d_call: TRBD2
cdr3_length: 17
clone_size: many
j_call: TRBJ2-3
v_call: TRBV3-1
cdr3_aa: CASSFRIVTSGTDTQYF
cdr3_nt: TGTGCCAGCAGCTTTCGTATTGTGACTAGCGGCACAGATACGCAGTATTTT

d_call: -
cdr3_length: 14
clone_size: many
j_call: TRBJ1-2
v_call: TRBV12-3/TRBV12-4
cdr3_aa: CASSPSRLSYGYTF
cdr3_nt: TGTGCCAGCAGTCCCAGTCGACTCTCCTATGGCTACACCTTC

d_call: -
cdr3_length: 17
clone_size: many
j_call: TRBJ2-3
v_call: TRBV20-1
cdr3_aa: CSAPDTGPDYRTDTQYF
cdr3_nt: TGCAGTGCTCCCGACACGGGCCCTGACTACCGCACAGATACGCAGTATTTT

d_call: -
cdr3_length: 17
clone_size: many
j_call: TRBJ2-3
v_call: TRBV7-3
cdr3_aa: CASSLIPRGGGTDTQYF
cdr3_nt: TGTGCCAGCAGCTTAATACCTAGGGGAGGTGGTACAGATACGCAGTATTTT

d_call: -
cdr3_length: 13
clone_size: many
j_call: TRBJ2-7
v_call: TRBV5-1
cdr3_aa: CASSLPRMGEQYF
cdr3_nt: TGCGCCAGCAGCTTGCCCCGTATGGGCGAGCAGTACTTC

d_call: -
cdr3_length: 14
clone_size: many
j_call: TRBJ1-1
v_call: TRBV7-6
cdr3_aa: CASSSTSGCSEAFF
cdr3_nt: TGTGCCAGCAGCTCTACGTCGGGATGTTCAGAGGCTTTCTTT

d_call: -
cdr3_length: 15
clone_size: many
j_call: TRBJ2-3
v_call: TRBV4-2
cdr3_aa: CASSHWGPSTDTQYF
cdr3_nt: TGTGCCAGCAGCCATTGGGGGCCTAGCACAGATACGCAGTATTTT

d_call: -
cdr3_length: 18
clone_size: few
j_call: TRBJ2-7
v_call: TRBV28
cdr3_aa: CASSGEAKQYPSRYEQYF
cdr3_nt: TGTGCCAGCAGTGGGGAAGCAAAACAATATCCTTCGAGATACGAGCAGTACTTC

d_call: -
cdr3_length: 12
clone_size: many
j_call: TRBJ1-2
v_call: TRBV27
cdr3_aa: CASGGLGGGYTF
cdr3_nt: TGTGCCAGCGGGGGACTGGGCGGTGGCTACACCTTC

d_call: -
cdr3_length: 13
clone_size: many
j_call: TRBJ1-5
v_call: TRBV29-1
cdr3_aa: CSVGQGTDQPQHF
cdr3_nt: TGCAGCGTTGGTCAGGGGACGGATCAGCCCCAGCATTTT

d_call: TRBD1
cdr3_length: 14
clone_size: -
j_call: TRBJ1-4
v_call: TRBV7-6
cdr3_aa: CASSVTGGGENLFF
cdr3_nt: TGTGCCAGCAGCGTCACAGGGGGAGGTGAAAACCTGTTTTTT

d_call: -
cdr3_length: 12
clone_size: many
j_call: TRBJ1-6
v_call: TRBV9
cdr3_aa: CASRTRGSPLHF
cdr3_nt: TGTGCCAGCAGGACCCGTGGTTCACCCCTCCACTTT

d_call: TRBD1
cdr3_length: 14
clone_size: many
j_call: TRBJ2-7
v_call: TRBV2
cdr3_aa: CASTGTGAAYEQYF
cdr3_nt: TGTGCCAGTACCGGGACAGGGGCCGCCTACGAGCAGTACTTC

d_call: -
cdr3_length: 12
clone_size: many
j_call: TRBJ2-5
v_call: TRBV29-1
cdr3_aa: CSVGVGQETQYF
cdr3_nt: TGCAGCGTTGGCGTGGGGCAAGAGACCCAGTACTTC

d_call: -
cdr3_length: 14
clone_size: many
j_call: TRBJ1-1
v_call: TRBV5-1
cdr3_aa: CASSLGARTDEAFF
cdr3_nt: TGCGCCAGCAGCTTGGGGGCTCGGACAGATGAAGCTTTCTTT

d_call: TRBD1
cdr3_length: 13
clone_size: many
j_call: TRBJ2-7
v_call: TRBV28
cdr3_aa: CASSRQGANEQYF
cdr3_nt: TGTGCCAGCAGTCGTCAGGGGGCAAACGAGCAGTACTTC

d_call: -
cdr3_length: 16
clone_size: many
j_call: TRBJ1-2
v_call: TRBV19
cdr3_aa: CASSITLRRGAHGYTF
cdr3_nt: TGTGCCAGTAGTATCACATTGCGCAGGGGAGCGCATGGCTACACCTTC

d_call: -
cdr3_length: 13
clone_size: many
j_call: TRBJ2-5
v_call: TRBV5-4
cdr3_aa: CASSSRVEETQYF
cdr3_nt: TGTGCCAGCAGCTCCAGGGTTGAAGAGACCCAGTACTTC

d_call: -
cdr3_length: 14
clone_size: many
j_call: TRBJ2-2
v_call: TRBV6-1
cdr3_aa: CASSATTGTGELFF
cdr3_nt: TGTGCCAGCAGTGCGACGACGGGGACCGGGGAGCTGTTTTTT

d_call: -
cdr3_length: 12
clone_size: many
j_call: TRBJ2-5
v_call: TRBV20-1
cdr3_aa: CSASAVGETQYF
cdr3_nt: TGCAGTGCTAGCGCGGTGGGAGAGACCCAGTACTTC

d_call: TRBD2
cdr3_length: 15
clone_size: many
j_call: TRBJ2-7
v_call: TRBV12-3/TRBV12-4
cdr3_aa: CASSPSSGSGYEQYF
cdr3_nt: TGTGCCAGCAGTCCCTCTAGCGGGAGCGGGTACGAGCAGTACTTC

d_call: TRBD2
cdr3_length: 14
clone_size: many
j_call: TRBJ2-5
v_call: TRBV29-1
cdr3_aa: CSVSERTSGETQYF
cdr3_nt: TGCAGCGTTTCTGAACGGACTAGCGGGGAGACCCAGTACTTC

d_call: TRBD2
cdr3_length: 16
clone_size: -
j_call: TRBJ2-5
v_call: TRBV7-3
cdr3_aa: CASSPGLAGGQETQYF
cdr3_nt: TGTGCCAGCAGTCCCGGACTAGCGGGGGGCCAAGAGACCCAGTACTTC

d_call: TRBD1
cdr3_length: 14
clone_size: many
j_call: TRBJ2-4
v_call: TRBV12-3/TRBV12-4
cdr3_aa: CASSHDRVGNIQYF
cdr3_nt: TGTGCCAGCAGCCATGACAGGGTGGGGAACATTCAGTACTTC

d_call: -
cdr3_length: 12
clone_size: many
j_call: TRBJ1-1
v_call: TRBV6-6
cdr3_aa: CASSSTNTEAFF
cdr3_nt: TGTGCCAGCAGTTCGACGAATACTGAAGCTTTCTTT

d_call: -
cdr3_length: 12
clone_size: -
j_call: TRBJ2-7
v_call: TRBV18
cdr3_aa: CASSPGGPEQYF
cdr3_nt: TGTGCCAGCTCACCAGGAGGCCCGGAGCAGTACTTC

d_call: TRBD2
cdr3_length: 16
clone_size: once
j_call: TRBJ2-5
v_call: TRBV20-1
cdr3_aa: CCATGGSGGAQETQYF
cdr3_nt: TGCTGTGCCACTGGGGGTAGCGGGGGGGCCCAAGAGACCCAGTACTTC

d_call: TRBD2
cdr3_length: 17
clone_size: -
j_call: TRBJ2-5
v_call: TRBV7-2
cdr3_aa: CASSLKLAGGPRETQYF
cdr3_nt: TGTGCCAGCAGCTTAAAACTAGCGGGGGGGCCGCGAGAGACCCAGTACTTC

d_call: -
cdr3_length: 14
clone_size: -
j_call: TRBJ2-1
v_call: TRBV2
cdr3_aa: CASKLGDPIDEQFF
cdr3_nt: TGTGCCAGCAAACTAGGGGACCCAATAGATGAGCAGTTCTTC

d_call: -
cdr3_length: 16
clone_size: many
j_call: TRBJ2-3
v_call: TRBV12-3/TRBV12-4
cdr3_aa: CASSPPGGYSTDTQYF
cdr3_nt: TGTGCCAGCAGTCCCCCAGGGGGGTATAGCACAGATACGCAGTATTTT

d_call: -
cdr3_length: 15
clone_size: many
j_call: TRBJ2-3
v_call: TRBV7-6
cdr3_aa: CASTVSVSSTDTQYF
cdr3_nt: TGTGCCAGCACCGTAAGCGTCTCTAGCACAGATACGCAGTATTTT

d_call: TRBD1
cdr3_length: 17
clone_size: many
j_call: TRBJ1-5
v_call: TRBV7-2
cdr3_aa: CASSSRTGRNSNQPQHF
cdr3_nt: TGTGCCAGCAGTAGCCGGACAGGGCGTAATAGCAATCAGCCCCAGCATTTT

d_call: -
cdr3_length: 12
clone_size: many
j_call: TRBJ1-2
v_call: TRBV2
cdr3_aa: CASSPGPLGYTF
cdr3_nt: TGTGCCAGCAGTCCGGGCCCCCTTGGCTACACCTTC

d_call: TRBD2
cdr3_length: 15
clone_size: many
j_call: TRBJ2-7
v_call: TRBV7-6
cdr3_aa: CASSLGTSGPYEQYF
cdr3_nt: TGTGCCAGCAGCTTGGGGACTAGCGGACCCTACGAGCAGTACTTC

d_call: TRBD2
cdr3_length: 16
clone_size: many
j_call: TRBJ2-7
v_call: TRBV11-2
cdr3_aa: CASSRGAGGRPYEQYF
cdr3_nt: TGTGCCAGCAGCCGCGGAGCGGGGGGGCGTCCCTACGAGCAGTACTTC

d_call: -
cdr3_length: 14
clone_size: many
j_call: TRBJ1-2
v_call: TRBV7-2
cdr3_aa: CASSLVGLNYGYTF
cdr3_nt: TGTGCCAGCAGCTTAGTAGGGCTCAACTATGGCTACACCTTC

d_call: -
cdr3_length: 14
clone_size: many
j_call: TRBJ1-4
v_call: TRBV12-3/TRBV12-4
cdr3_aa: CASSSSLTNEKLFF
cdr3_nt: TGTGCCAGCAGTTCGAGCCTAACTAATGAAAAACTGTTTTTT

d_call: -
cdr3_length: 12
clone_size: many
j_call: TRBJ2-7
v_call: TRBV28
cdr3_aa: CASRGRVYEQYF
cdr3_nt: TGTGCCAGCAGGGGGCGGGTCTACGAGCAGTACTTC

d_call: -
cdr3_length: 19
clone_size: few
j_call: TRBJ2-4
v_call: TRBV23-1
cdr3_aa: CASSQLSYGTRRPKNIQYF
cdr3_nt: TGCGCCAGCAGTCAACTTTCTTACGGGACCCGCAGGCCCAAAAACATTCAGTACTTC

d_call: -
cdr3_length: 11
clone_size: many
j_call: TRBJ2-3
v_call: TRBV28
cdr3_aa: CASSRAGTQYF
cdr3_nt: TGTGCCAGCAGTAGAGCGGGTACGCAGTATTTT

d_call: -
cdr3_length: 13
clone_size: many
j_call: TRBJ2-7
v_call: TRBV27
cdr3_aa: CASRAGRGYEQYF
cdr3_nt: TGTGCCAGTCGCGCGGGCAGGGGCTACGAGCAGTACTTC

d_call: -
cdr3_length: 13
clone_size: many
j_call: TRBJ2-1
v_call: TRBV29-1
cdr3_aa: CSVEKYAINEQFF
cdr3_nt: TGCAGCGTTGAAAAGTACGCGATAAATGAGCAGTTCTTC

d_call: -
cdr3_length: 16
clone_size: few
j_call: TRBJ2-6
v_call: TRBV15
cdr3_aa: CATSREGTSGANVLTF
cdr3_nt: TGTGCCACCAGCAGAGAGGGCACCTCTGGGGCCAACGTCCTGACTTTC

d_call: TRBD2
cdr3_length: 15
clone_size: many
j_call: TRBJ2-1
v_call: TRBV6-5
cdr3_aa: CASRLSGASYNEQFF
cdr3_nt: TGTGCCAGCAGGCTAAGCGGGGCCTCCTACAATGAGCAGTTCTTC

d_call: -
cdr3_length: 12
clone_size: many
j_call: TRBJ2-1
v_call: TRBV6-1
cdr3_aa: CASGPQGNEQFF
cdr3_nt: TGTGCCAGTGGGCCCCAGGGCAATGAGCAGTTCTTC

d_call: -
cdr3_length: 15
clone_size: many
j_call: TRBJ2-4
v_call: TRBV6-1
cdr3_aa: CASSVSSEAKNIQYF
cdr3_nt: TGTGCCAGCAGTGTGAGTAGCGAGGCCAAAAACATTCAGTACTTC

d_call: -
cdr3_length: 13
clone_size: many
j_call: TRBJ1-2
v_call: TRBV12-3/TRBV12-4
cdr3_aa: CASSQGYNYGYTF
cdr3_nt: TGTGCCAGCAGCCAAGGATATAACTATGGCTACACCTTC

d_call: TRBD1
cdr3_length: 18
clone_size: many
j_call: TRBJ1-5
v_call: TRBV10-3
cdr3_aa: CAISESGQGFYSNQPQHF
cdr3_nt: TGTGCCATCAGTGAGTCGGGACAGGGATTTTATAGCAATCAGCCCCAGCATTTT

d_call: TRBD1
cdr3_length: 14
clone_size: many
j_call: TRBJ1-2
v_call: TRBV20-1
cdr3_aa: CSAPLKDRRGGYTF
cdr3_nt: TGCAGTGCCCCCTTGAAGGACAGGCGTGGGGGCTACACCTTC

d_call: -
cdr3_length: 13
clone_size: many
j_call: TRBJ2-4
v_call: TRBV6-1
cdr3_aa: CASSLGAGVGQYF
cdr3_nt: TGTGCCAGCAGCTTGGGGGCGGGTGTCGGCCAGTACTTC

d_call: TRBD1
cdr3_length: 16
clone_size: -
j_call: TRBJ1-6
v_call: TRBV7-9
cdr3_aa: CASSPSGGSYNSPLHF
cdr3_nt: TGTGCCAGCAGCCCGTCAGGGGGCTCCTATAATTCACCCCTCCACTTT

d_call: TRBD2
cdr3_length: 16
clone_size: many
j_call: TRBJ2-3
v_call: TRBV5-1
cdr3_aa: CASSLKPGLASDTQYF
cdr3_nt: TGCGCCAGCAGCCTTAAACCGGGACTAGCATCAGATACGCAGTATTTT

d_call: TRBD2
cdr3_length: 15
clone_size: many
j_call: TRBJ2-1
v_call: TRBV20-1
cdr3_aa: CSASGTSGTNNEQFF
cdr3_nt: TGCAGTGCCAGTGGGACTAGCGGGACAAACAATGAGCAGTTCTTC

d_call: -
cdr3_length: 14
clone_size: many
j_call: TRBJ1-1
v_call: TRBV5-5
cdr3_aa: CASSLVPERTEAFF
cdr3_nt: TGTGCCAGCAGCTTGGTTCCGGAGCGCACTGAAGCTTTCTTT

d_call: -
cdr3_length: 15
clone_size: many
j_call: TRBJ1-1
v_call: TRBV7-2
cdr3_aa: CASSLLVWGVAEAFF
cdr3_nt: TGTGCCAGCAGCTTATTGGTCTGGGGCGTGGCTGAAGCTTTCTTT

d_call: -
cdr3_length: 16
clone_size: many
j_call: TRBJ2-2
v_call: TRBV11-1
cdr3_aa: CASSFPRGANTGELFF
cdr3_nt: TGTGCCAGCAGCTTCCCCAGGGGTGCGAACACCGGGGAGCTGTTTTTT

d_call: -
cdr3_length: 15
clone_size: few
j_call: TRBJ2-3
v_call: TRBV3-1
cdr3_aa: CASSLLIGNTDTQYF
cdr3_nt: TGTGCCAGCAGCCTCTTGATCGGGAACACAGATACGCAGTATTTT

d_call: -
cdr3_length: 14
clone_size: few
j_call: TRBJ1-1
v_call: TRBV5-5
cdr3_aa: CASIFGVTGPEAFF
cdr3_nt: TGTGCCAGCATATTTGGGGTAACCGGGCCCGAAGCTTTCTTT

d_call: -
cdr3_length: 14
clone_size: many
j_call: TRBJ1-2
v_call: TRBV7-2
cdr3_aa: CASSREEEYYGYTF
cdr3_nt: TGTGCCAGCAGCCGCGAGGAGGAATACTATGGCTACACCTTC

d_call: TRBD1
cdr3_length: 15
clone_size: many
j_call: TRBJ1-2
v_call: TRBV18
cdr3_aa: CASSPGQGVDYGYTF
cdr3_nt: TGTGCCAGCTCACCAGGACAGGGGGTCGACTATGGCTACACCTTC